The 26 T cell receptor beta chains below come from one sample, sequenced in a study of blood T cell repertoires in COVID-19 (dated by TCRdb to 2018 to 2021). Library method: the immunoSEQ multiplex PCR assay. Sourced from immuneACCESS, this table was stored by TCRdb with only in-frame sequences that have V and J called. A share of the clones is absent; for the studies checked, an unresolved V gene accounts for under half, and the remainder has no known explanation. The sample table lists fewer than 200,000 clones, 85% of them with a count of one. About 3% of the sample goes to the ten largest clones. The sequencing input was peripheral blood. The receptors come from a human donor with acute or convalescent COVID-19. The donor label of this sample is uncertain.

The chain links TRBV3-1 (or the pseudogene TRBV3-2) to TRBJ1-2; possible D gene TRBD1, 6 bases. Between the trimmed V and J ends, which lost 3 bases and 6 bases, there was a span of 14 bases. Germline assignment: CDR1 LGHDT and CDR2 YNNKEL (reference sequence). CDR3 length equals 14 residues. The DNA for the CDR3 is TGTGCCAGCAGCCAGCAAGGGGGGGGGAATGGCTACACCTTC. Its translation is CASSQQGGGNGYTF.

This clone is a singleton in its sample. This chain joins TRBV6-2 or TRBV6-3 and TRBJ2-3, with 8 bases fitting TRBD2. The CDR3 is 17 residues long. The V and J ends lost 5 bases and 3 bases, in that order; junction bases with no gene match: 13. The germline CDR1 and CDR2 sequences are MNHEY and SVGEGT. The CDR3 DNA sequence: TGTGCCAGCAGTGCCATCCGGACTAGCCCCTCGACAGATACGCAGTATTTT. It codes for CASSAIRTSPSTDTQYF.

The chain joins TRBV3-1 (or the pseudogene TRBV3-2) to TRBJ2-1, with 11 bases aligning to TRBD2. Germline lookup yields CDR1 LGHDT and CDR2 YNNKEL (reference sequence). V gave up 2 bases and J gave up 7 bases; unmatched junction bases: 13. This CDR3 comprises 18 residues. CDR3 sequence: CASSQSSFSGGAGNEQFF. The DNA for the CDR3 is TGTGCCAGCAGCCAAAGCTCCTTTAGCGGGGGGGCAGGAAATGAGCAGTTCTTC.

V is TRBV30 and J is TRBJ2-2; 8 bases align to TRBD2. Germline assignment: CDR1 GTSNPN and CDR2 SVGIG (reference sequence). This CDR3 region has 13 residues. The trim removed 2 bases at V and 9 bases at J, leaving 5 bases unmatched. The CDR3 coding sequence is TGTGCCTGGAGTCCTCGGGGGGGCTGGGAGCTGTTTTTT. As protein: CAWSPRGGWELFF.

The rearrangement uses TRBV4-2 and TRBJ2-7; 7 bases fit TRBD1. With 4 bases clipped from V and 2 bases from J, the junction kept 5 bases outside the gene matches. From germline, CDR1 is LGHNA and CDR2 YNFKEQ. This CDR3 has 14 amino acids. The CDR3 region is CASSRGTAAYEQYF. The CDR3 DNA is TGTGCCAGCAGCCGAGGGACAGCGGCCTACGAGCAGTACTTC.

CDR3 residues: CAVVRVDEQFF. CDR3 coding DNA: TGTGCCGTCGTCAGGGTCGATGAGCAGTTCTTC. This sequence joins TRBV2 and TRBJ2-1; tentative D call: TRBD1 (5 bases). The CDR3 spans 11 residues. Germline V gene sequence: CDR1 SNHLY, CDR2 FYNNEI. The V gene lost 11 bases and the J gene lost 8 bases, with 13 bases spanning the gap.

V usage is TRBV19 and J usage is TRBJ1-6; D call uncertain. V was clipped by 7 bases and J by 0 bases, with 10 bases between them. The CDR3 loop spans 15 amino acids. The V gene's germline CDR1 is LNHDA and CDR2 SQIVND (reference sequence). The CDR3 here is CASTPASSYNSPLHF. CDR3 bases: TGTGCCAGTACCCCCGCGAGCTCCTATAATTCACCCCTCCACTTT. Full variable domain (missing parts from reference TRBV19 and TRBJ1-6): DGGITQSPKYLFRKEGQNVTLSCEQNLNHDAMYWYRQDPGQGLRLIYYSQIVNDFQKGDIAEGYSVSREKKESFPLTVTSAQKNPTAFYLCASTPASSYNSPLHFGNGTRLTVT.

The rearrangement joins TRBV5-1 to TRBJ2-3, with 7 bases matching TRBD2. Unmatched junction bases numbered 6, after V lost 1 base and J lost 1 base. CDR1 and CDR2 (germline): SGHRS, YFSETQ. CDR3 size: 16 residues. DNA of the CDR3: TGCGCCAGCAGCTTGATTCTGGCGGGGGGCACAGATACGCAGTATTTT. This codes for CASSLILAGGTDTQYF.

This clone was recorded once. The chain has TRBV5-4 and TRBJ1-1; D unclear. V lost 0 bases and J lost 0, with 15 bases in between. The CDR3 covers 17 residues. Germline V gene sequence: CDR1 SGHNT, CDR2 YYREEE (reference sequence). The CDR3 protein is CASSLGGIRSMNTEAFF. The CDR3 DNA follows: TGTGCCAGCAGCTTGGGAGGGATTCGGTCAATGAACACTGAAGCTTTCTTT.

This clone was seen just once. The chain couples TRBV5-1 to TRBJ1-1; 8 nucleotides agree with TRBD1. The germline CDR1 and CDR2 sequences are SGHRS and YFSETQ. Losses at the gene ends were 0 bases for V and 5 bases for J; bases not matched to a gene: 6. This CDR3 is 15 amino acids long. The CDR3 DNA follows: TGCGCCAGCAGCTTGGGTGACAGGGGAGGGACTGAAGCTTTCTTT. Translating gives CASSLGDRGGTEAFF.

This chain joins TRBV18 and TRBJ1-6; a possible D gene is TRBD1 (6 bases). CDR1 KGHSH and CDR2 LQKENI come from the germline V gene. The V and J ends lost 4 bases and 2 bases respectively, with 12 bases between them. The CDR3 runs 16 residues. CDR3 loop: CASSRSAGAYNSPLHF. CDR3 nucleotides: TGTGCCAGCTCACGGTCGGCAGGGGCCTATAATTCACCCCTCCACTTT.

The V gene is TRBV6-5, the J gene TRBJ1-3; 8 bases agree with TRBD1. Germline CDR1 reads MNHEY; CDR2 reads SVGAGI. V gave up 0 bases and J gave up 2 bases; unmatched junction bases: 3. The CDR3 has 16 amino acids. CDR3 loop: CASSYSGTGTGNTIYF. The CDR3, as DNA: TGTGCCAGCAGTTACTCAGGGACAGGCACTGGAAACACCATATATTTT.

The chain combines TRBV6-5 with TRBJ2-5, with D possibly matching TRBD1 (5 bases). The CDR3 is 14 residues long. Germline CDR1 MNHEY, CDR2 SVGAGI. V was cut by 0 bases and J by 9 bases, with 14 bases left in between. The CDR3 bases are TGTGCCAGCAGTTACTCGAAGGGGCGCGCGGCCCAGTACTTC. It yields the protein CASSYSKGRAAQYF.

The rearrangement links TRBV7-3 to TRBJ2-4, with 12 nucleotides matching TRBD1. The CDR3 has 21 residues. The germline gives CDR1 SGHTA, CDR2 FQGTGA. V was clipped by 2 bases and J by 0 bases; unmatched bases: 14. Here the CDR3 reads CASSLVWGQGALGRAKNIQYF. CDR3 sequence (DNA): TGTGCCAGCAGCTTAGTTTGGGGACAGGGGGCTTTGGGGCGAGCCAAAAACATTCAGTACTTC.

The chain combines TRBV2 with TRBJ1-5; 7 positions match TRBD1. Germline CDR1 SNHLY, CDR2 FYNNEI. The V gene end was trimmed by 6 bases and the J gene end by 2 bases; junction bases not matched to a gene: 7. The length of the CDR3 is 15 residues. DNA of the CDR3: TGTGCCAGCAGATCGGACAGGAACGGCAATCAGCCCCAGCATTTT. Protein product: CASRSDRNGNQPQHF.

This clone was picked up a small number of times. The V gene is TRBV15, the J gene TRBJ1-1; D gene ambiguous. In germline, CDR1 is LNHNV, CDR2 YYDKDF (reference sequence). CDR3 length: 14 amino acids. V gave up 2 bases and J gave up 0 bases, with 7 bases separating them. CDR3 sequence: CATSRLHMNTEAFF. The CDR3 DNA is TGTGCCACCAGCAGACTCCACATGAACACTGAAGCTTTCTTT.

The count of this clone is one. The chain couples TRBV7-9 to TRBJ2-1; 7 nucleotides line up with TRBD1. The germline V gene encodes CDR1 SEHNR and CDR2 FQNEAQ (reference sequence). Germline trimming cut 4 bases from V and 7 bases from J; bases unmatched to any gene: 13. There are 16 residues in the CDR3. In DNA form, the CDR3 reads TGTGCCAGCAGCTCTACCGGGACAGCCCTACAGAATGAGCAGTTCTTC. Amino acid sequence: CASSSTGTALQNEQFF.

The rearrangement uses TRBV3-1 (or the pseudogene TRBV3-2) and TRBJ2-5, with 9 positions matching TRBD2. Germline V CDR1 and CDR2: LGHDT, YNNKEL (reference sequence). The length of the CDR3 is 14 residues. Trimming took 3 bases from V and 5 from J; bases not matched to a gene: 4. Written as DNA, the CDR3 is TGTGCCAGCAGCCATCGGCGGGGGGGGGAGACCCAGTACTTC. It codes for CASSHRRGGETQYF.

This clone was counted a single time. The DNA for the CDR3 is TGTGCCAGCAGCGAATCCGGGACAGCCTCCTACAATGAGCAGTTCTTC. Protein sequence: CASSESGTASYNEQFF. The rearrangement links TRBV9 to TRBJ2-1; 7 bases agree with TRBD1. Trimming took 3 bases from V and 0 from J; bases not matched to a gene: 6. CDR1 and CDR2 (germline): SGDLS, YYNGEE. This CDR3 is 16 amino acids long. Complete variable domain (other parts from reference TRBV9 and TRBJ2-1): DSGVTQTPKHLITATGQRVTLRCSPRSGDLSVYWYQQSLDQGLQFLIQYYNGEERAKGNILERFSAQQFPDLHSELNLSSLELGDSALYFCASSESGTASYNEQFFGPGTRLTVL.

The genes are TRBV28 and TRBJ1-1; 7 bases agree with TRBD1. J gave up 1 base and V 5 bases, and 10 bases lay outside the gene matches. CDR3 length: 16 residues. In germline, CDR1 is MDHEN, CDR2 SYDVKM. The CDR3 nucleotides are TGTGCCAGCAGTCCCAACCCATACAGGGGGAACACTGAAGCTTTCTTT. Amino acids: CASSPNPYRGNTEAFF.

The rearrangement links TRBV6-4 to TRBJ1-5; D possibly corresponds to TRBD1 (5 bases). The CDR3 runs to 14 residues. V dropped 6 bases and J dropped 0 bases, with 9 bases sitting between them. Looked up from germline, CDR1 is MRHNA and CDR2 is SNTAGT. Here the CDR3 reads CASSPDSSNQPQHF. For the CDR3, the DNA is TGTGCCAGCAGCCCCGACAGTAGCAATCAGCCCCAGCATTTT.

The chain carries TRBV11-2 and TRBJ1-1; 7 positions agree with TRBD1. The ends lost 0 bases at V and 4 bases at J; junction bases unmatched: 8. There are 16 residues in the CDR3. CDR1 is SGHAT and CDR2 is FQNNGV in the germline V gene. In nucleotides, the CDR3 is TGTGCCAGCAGCTTAGATCCCGGACAGGTCGTCACTGAAGCTTTCTTT. Encoded protein: CASSLDPGQVVTEAFF. The complete variable domain, with remaining parts taken from reference TRBV11-2 and TRBJ1-1, reads EAGVAQSPRYKIIEKRQSVAFWCNPISGHATLYWYQQILGQGPKLLIQFQNNGVVDDSQLPKDRFSAERLKGVDSTLKIQPAKLEDSAVYLCASSLDPGQVVTEAFFGQGTRLTVV.

The V gene is TRBV19, the J gene TRBJ1-3; D is possibly TRBD1 (5 bases). V shed 10 bases and J shed 0 bases, with 22 bases lying between them. CDR3 length equals 17 residues. CDR1 and CDR2 (germline): LNHDA, SQIVND (reference sequence). CDR3 DNA: TGTGCCACATGGACATCCTCAGCGAGTATCTCTGGAAACACCATATATTTT. It encodes CATWTSSASISGNTIYF. Variable domain in full (rest from reference TRBV19 and TRBJ1-3): DGGITQSPKYLFRKEGQNVTLSCEQNLNHDAMYWYRQDPGQGLRLIYYSQIVNDFQKGDIAEGYSVSREKKESFPLTVTSAQKNPTAFYLCATWTSSASISGNTIYFGEGSWLTVV.

This clone was recorded once. The rearrangement joins TRBV30 to TRBJ2-3, with D possibly TRBD1 on 5 matching bases. The V end lost 5 bases, the J end lost 1 base, and 13 bases lay between the germline ends. Germline CDR1 GTSNPN, CDR2 SVGIG (reference sequence). This CDR3 contains 14 residues. The CDR3 DNA reads TGTGCCTGGGGCCAGGGCGGCGGCACAGATACGCAGTATTTT. It translates to CAWGQGGGTDTQYF. Full variable domain (remainder filled in from reference TRBV30 and TRBJ2-3): SQTIHQWPATLVQPVGSPLSLECTVEGTSNPNLYWYRQAAGRGLQLLFYSVGIGQISSEVPQNLSASRPQDRQFILSSKKLLLSDSGFYLCAWGQGGGTDTQYFGPGTRLTVL.

A single count supports this clone. This rearrangement joins TRBV27 to TRBJ2-6, with 7 positions matching TRBD1. The CDR3 loop spans 18 amino acids. V shed 7 bases, J shed 1 base, and the junction held 13 bases outside the gene matches. Germline V gene sequence: CDR1 MNHEY, CDR2 SMNVEV (reference sequence). CDR3 in amino acids: CASTPRQGLFSGANVLTF. CDR3 DNA: TGTGCCAGCACCCCCAGACAGGGATTGTTTTCTGGGGCCAACGTCCTGACTTTC.

This chain's CDR3 is CASSDGLLLNTGELFF. Here the CDR3 DNA reads TGTGCCAGCAGCGATGGACTTTTGCTGAACACCGGGGAGCTGTTTTTT. This chain connects TRBV7-6 to TRBJ2-2; a possible D gene is TRBD2 (5 bases). Germline lookup yields CDR1 SGHVS and CDR2 FNYEAQ. Deletions cut 5 bases from V and 1 base from J, with 14 bases between. The CDR3 contains 16 residues.